This T cell receptor beta chain was sequenced in a study of metastatic and nonmetastatic thyroid tumors. Patients had received no treatment of any kind before thyroid surgery. CDR3 size: 17 residues. Germline CDR1 is DFQATT and CDR2 is SNEGSKA (reference sequence). Regarding this clone: The junction departs from the called germline gene at one end, perhaps through a read error.

How the authors handled the data: Clinicopathological groups of papillary thyroid cancer showed CDR3 differences that were used to build a distant-metastasis classifier. TCRdb reprocessed the PCR reads via MiXCR. These V and J calls originate from TCRdb's pipeline instead of the authors' own analysis. Of about 20,000 clones in the sample, more than 15% are singletons; the top ten hold roughly a tenth. This chain joins TRBV20-1 and TRBJ2-2; 10 nucleotides align to TRBD2. Input material: tumor tissue. The receptor was derived from a female donor with papillary thyroid cancer or a benign thyroid nodule (not recorded which). Some clones in this sample may be carry-over from other donors' samples. CDR3 loop: CSARDWSGGAYTVELFF. In DNA, the CDR3 is TGCAGTGCTAGAGATTGGAGCGGGGGGGCCTACACCGTGGAGCTGTTTTTT.